The 29 T cell receptor beta chains in this list originate from one sample, sequenced in a study of prognosis after radiotherapy for stage I lung cancer. The study amplified the TCR beta CDR3 region from genomic DNA. This amplification was carried out by two rounds of multiplex PCR. First-round PCR amplification was performed with primers specific to each TRBV and TRBJ gene. TCRdb re-called the multiplex PCR reads through MiXCR, storing one row per CDR3 protein. In the table there are around 13,000 distinct CDR3 sequences, less than 35% of which are singletons. This sample comprised PBMCs, obtained before or after stereotactic body radiation therapy (not recorded which). Receptors originate from a donor aged 50 or older with non-small cell lung cancer.

This clonotype was recorded many times. This chain uses TRBV6-1 with TRBJ2-1; unclear D gene. Trimming pared 2 bases from V and 11 bases from J, leaving 13 bases between. The CDR3 has 13 residues. Germline CDR1 reads MNHNS; CDR2 reads SASEGT. CDR3 loop: CASSESVLLQQFF. The CDR3 region has the DNA TGTGCCAGCAGTGAATCAGTACTCCTCCAGCAGTTCTTC.

By share of the sample, this clonotype is medium-sized. The chain joins TRBV19 to TRBJ1-6; D may be TRBD1 (6 bases). The CDR3 is made up of 15 amino acids. V lost 5 bases and J 8 bases, leaving 16 bases between the germline ends. Looked up from germline, CDR1 is LNHDA and CDR2 is SQIVND (reference sequence). CDR3 loop: CASSGRTVFHSPLHF. For the CDR3, the DNA is TGTGCCAGTAGTGGACGGACAGTGTTTCATTCACCCCTCCACTTT. Based on the CDR3 plus reference TRBV19 and TRBJ1-6, the full variable domain is DGGITQSPKYLFRKEGQNVTLSCEQNLNHDAMYWYRQDPGQGLRLIYYSQIVNDFQKGDIAEGYSVSREKKESFPLTVTSAQKNPTAFYLCASSGRTVFHSPLHFGNGTRLTVT.

This clonotype was picked up many times. V gene TRBV4-2 combines with J gene TRBJ2-7; D possibly corresponds to TRBD1 (6 bases). The CDR3 sequence is 14 residues long. The V gene's germline CDR1 is LGHNA and CDR2 YNFKEQ. Trimming removed 2 bases from V and 2 bases from J, with 10 bases in between. The DNA of the CDR3 is TGTGCCAGCAGCCAATCACAGGGCACCTACGAGCAGTACTTC. Residues: CASSQSQGTYEQYF.

This clonotype is termed medium-sized (0.01 to 0.1%). This chain links TRBV28 with TRBJ1-2; no definite D call. This CDR3 is built from 15 residues. CDR1 and CDR2 (germline): MDHEN, SYDVKM. Trimming removed 7 bases from V and 1 base from J, with 16 bases in between. The CDR3, as DNA: TGTGCCAGCATCCTATCAGTTACTAATAACTATGGCTACACCTTC. This translates into CASILSVTNNYGYTF.

This clonotype was counted many times. The V call is TRBV19, the J call TRBJ1-3; a weak D match, TRBD1 (5 bases). Per the germline V gene, CDR1 is LNHDA and CDR2 is SQIVND (reference sequence). Trimming removed 8 bases from V and 4 bases from J, with 9 bases in between. The CDR3 extends over 12 amino acids. The chain's CDR3 is CASSGGGNTIYF. For the CDR3, the DNA is TGTGCCAGTTCGGGGGGAGGAAACACCATATATTTT.

This clonotype is termed medium-sized. The chain is built from TRBV4-3 and TRBJ2-7; D unresolved. Deletions cut 0 bases from V and 5 bases from J, with 11 bases between. Germline V lookup: CDR1 LGHNA, CDR2 YSLEER. The CDR3 covers 14 residues. CDR3 nucleotide sequence: TGCGCCAGCAGCCAAGATCGGGTTATCGACGAGCAGTACTTC. It translates to CASSQDRVIDEQYF.

By share of the sample, this clonotype is medium-sized. The J gene is TRBJ2-1, the V gene TRBV27; D is unclear. The CDR3 runs to 14 residues. Germline V gene lookup returns CDR1 MNHEY and CDR2 SMNVEV (reference sequence). V lost 7 bases to trimming and J lost 7 bases, with 17 bases between them. CDR3 DNA: TGTGCCAGCAAACAGCCTTCCGTCACAAATGAGCAGTTCTTC. Amino acids: CASKQPSVTNEQFF.

This clonotype is termed medium-sized. This chain links TRBV6-7 with TRBJ1-1; D gene ambiguous. TRBV6-7 is an ORF; its function is uncertain. This CDR3 is 15 amino acids long. V lost 0 bases to trimming and J lost 7 bases, with 15 bases between them. CDR3 nucleotide sequence: TGTGCCAGCAGTTACTCGGATCACTTGAGGATTGAAGCTTTCTTT. As protein: CASSYSDHLRIEAFF.

The table lists this clonotype with many counts. The V gene is TRBV9, the J gene TRBJ2-1, with TRBD1 matching over 7 bases. The CDR3 loop spans 21 amino acids. Germline CDR1 SGDLS, CDR2 YYNGEE. V shed 0 bases and J 9 bases; nucleotides not matched to a gene: 27. This CDR3 is CASSVETPGTEGPPSTSEQFF. The CDR3 region has the DNA TGTGCCAGCAGCGTAGAGACCCCCGGGACAGAGGGGCCCCCCTCTACGTCTGAGCAGTTCTTC.

The table lists this clonotype with many counts. V is TRBV19 and J is TRBJ1-1; no definite D call. Germline CDR1 reads LNHDA; CDR2 reads SQIVND (reference sequence). The V end was cut by 5 bases, the J end by 5 bases, with 21 bases between. This CDR3 spans 16 amino acids. The chain's CDR3 is CASSPRVFPRETEAFF. The CDR3 DNA follows: TGTGCCAGTAGTCCTAGGGTTTTTCCTCGGGAGACTGAAGCTTTCTTT. The full variable domain, its missing parts supplied by reference TRBV19 and TRBJ1-1, is DGGITQSPKYLFRKEGQNVTLSCEQNLNHDAMYWYRQDPGQGLRLIYYSQIVNDFQKGDIAEGYSVSREKKESFPLTVTSAQKNPTAFYLCASSPRVFPRETEAFFGQGTRLTVV.

The sample holds many counts of this clonotype. CDR3 amino acids: CASSLRAEGNTIYF. CDR3 nucleotide sequence: TGTGCCAGCAGCTTGAGGGCCGAAGGAAACACCATATATTTT. The J gene is TRBJ1-3, the V gene TRBV7-8; D not resolved. The CDR3 is 14 residues long. Between the trimmed V and J ends, which lost 3 bases and 4 bases, there was a span of 10 bases. CDR1 and CDR2 from the germline V gene are SGHVS and FQNEAQ.

The table lists this clonotype with many counts. The V and J genes are TRBV19 and TRBJ2-3, with unresolved D. The CDR3 has 14 residues. The germline V gene encodes CDR1 LNHDA and CDR2 SQIVND (reference sequence). Trimming left V 6 bases short and J 0 bases short, with 10 bases between. The CDR3 DNA reads TGTGCCAGTAGCCTCGGGTTTAGCACAGATACGCAGTATTTT. This encodes CASSLGFSTDTQYF.

This clonotype occurred many times. This chain uses TRBV29-1 with TRBJ2-1, with TRBD2 matching over 12 bases. J lost 1 base, V lost 7 bases, and 2 bases had no gene match. CDR3 length: 14 amino acids. The germline V gene has CDR1 SQVTM and CDR2 ANQGSEA. The CDR3 loop reads CSAGLAGSYNEQFF. The CDR3 nucleotides are TGCAGCGCCGGACTAGCGGGGTCCTACAATGAGCAGTTCTTC.

This clonotype is medium-sized (0.01 to 0.1%). The rearrangement links TRBV28 to TRBJ2-7, with a possible D match to TRBD1 (6 bases). This CDR3 has 14 residues. V was clipped by 4 bases and J by 5 bases, with 15 bases between them. From germline, CDR1 is MDHEN and CDR2 SYDVKM. The CDR3 sequence: CASSSYQQGHEQYF. In DNA, the CDR3 is TGTGCCAGCAGTTCATATCAACAGGGCCACGAGCAGTACTTC.

For this clonotype: One junction end disagrees with the germline gene, perhaps due to a read error. The rearrangement joins TRBV7-9 to TRBJ2-3; D gene ambiguous. The germline V gene has CDR1 SEHNR and CDR2 FQNEAQ (reference sequence). The CDR3 sequence is 16 residues long. The CDR3 protein is CASRHRGTLSTDTQYF. The CDR3 region has the DNA TGCGCCAGCCGCCACAGAGGCACCCTAAGCACAGATACGCAGTATTTT. The variable domain in full, with the rest retrieved from reference TRBV7-9 and TRBJ2-3, is DTGVSQNPRHKITKRGQNVTFRCDPISEHNRLYWYRQTLGQGPEFLTYFQNEAQLEKSRLLSDRFSAERPKGSFSTLEIQRTEQGDSAMYLCASRHRGTLSTDTQYFGPGTRLTVL.

Worth noting for this clonotype: Mismatch with germline at one junction end may stem from a read error. The V gene is TRBV6-9, the J gene TRBJ2-1; TRBD2 agrees at 8 bases. This CDR3 has 17 amino acids. The germline CDR1 and CDR2 sequences are MNHGY and SVAAGI. The CDR3 sequence is CASSYWQRERWYSEQFF. DNA for the CDR3: TGTGCCAGCAGTTACTGGCAGCGGGAGCGGTGGTACAGTGAGCAGTTCTTC.

In the case of this clonotype: A read error is likely here: a far larger clone is one base away. The V and J genes are TRBV6-8 and TRBJ2-7; maybe TRBD1 (6 bases). CDR1 and CDR2 (germline): MNHGY, SAAAGT. The CDR3 extends over 13 amino acids. DNA of the CDR3: TGTGCCAGCAGGCTGGACAGCGACTACGATCAGTACTTC. This encodes CASRLDSDYDQYF.

This clonotype has a count of ten or more. The chain links TRBV7-9 to TRBJ2-3, with D perhaps given as TRBD1 or TRBD2 (5 bases each). The CDR3 sequence is 18 residues long. The germline gives CDR1 SEHNR, CDR2 FQNEAQ (reference sequence). The V end was cut by 3 bases, the J end by 1 base, with 20 bases between. CDR3 sequence reads: CASSLGPGLVGGTDTQYF. DNA of the CDR3: TGTGCCAGCAGCTTGGGGCCCGGACTGGTGGGGGGCACAGATACGCAGTATTTT.

Judged by abundance, this clonotype is medium-sized. The genes are TRBV27 and TRBJ2-7; TRBD1 matches 10 bases. J lost 7 bases, V lost 5 bases, and 14 bases had no gene match. Looked up from germline, CDR1 is MNHEY and CDR2 is SMNVEV (reference sequence). CDR3 length: 16 amino acids. The chain's CDR3 is CASSAQRQGAYSEQYF. CDR3 nucleotides: TGTGCCAGCAGTGCCCAGAGACAGGGGGCGTATAGTGAGCAGTACTTC.

This clonotype was observed at least ten times. The chain employs TRBV3-1 and TRBJ1-2, with 8 bases fitting TRBD1. The junction had 7 bases not matched to a gene; V was cut back by 0 bases and J by 4 bases. The CDR3 runs to 16 residues. Germline CDR1 is LGHDT and CDR2 is YNNKEL (reference sequence). CDR3 protein: CASSQDFSGGGYGYTF. CDR3 bases: TGTGCCAGCAGCCAAGATTTTTCAGGGGGCGGCTATGGCTACACCTTC.

This clonotype was counted many times. V is TRBV11-2 and J is TRBJ2-5; D unresolved. CDR1 and CDR2 (germline): SGHAT, FQNNGV. This CDR3 has 13 amino acids. Trimming removed 5 bases from V and 5 bases from J, with 12 bases in between. CDR3 DNA: TGTGCCAGCAGCCCCCGACTCCGGGAGACCCAGTACTTC. It encodes CASSPRLRETQYF.

This clonotype rates as medium-sized (0.01 to 0.1%). The rearrangement uses TRBV27 and TRBJ2-1; D ambiguous. Germline CDR1 MNHEY, CDR2 SMNVEV (reference sequence). This CDR3 comprises 14 residues. Trimming pared 8 bases from V and 2 bases from J, leaving 13 bases between. The CDR3 coding sequence is TGTGCCAGCCAGAGGAGTTCCACCTACAATGAGCAGTTCTTC. Translation gives CASQRSSTYNEQFF.

This clonotype has a count of ten or more. The chain couples TRBV20-1 to TRBJ2-7, with D unresolved. The CDR3 is 13 residues long. V was pared by 8 bases and J by 0 bases, with 14 bases between. CDR1 DFQATT and CDR2 SNEGSKA come from the germline V gene (reference sequence). The DNA of the CDR3 is TGCAGTCCGGTAGGGCCAAGCTCCTACGAGCAGTACTTC. Its protein is CSPVGPSSYEQYF.

There are many counts of this clonotype. This chain's CDR3 is CASSWGGTGELFF. Here the CDR3 DNA reads TGTGCCAGCAGTTGGGGAGGTACCGGGGAGCTGTTTTTT. The chain recombines TRBV6-2 or TRBV6-3 with TRBJ2-2; D may be TRBD2 (6 bases). Trimming took off 4 bases at V and 5 bases at J, with 8 bases between the two ends. Germline CDR1 reads MNHEY; CDR2 reads SVGEGT. CDR3 length: 13 amino acids.

This clonotype is labeled as medium-sized. An end of the junction differs from the germline gene, which may be a read error. The chain uses TRBV2 and TRBJ1-2, with D perhaps matching TRBD1 (6 bases). Germline-derived CDR1 and CDR2 are SNHLY and FYNNEI. This CDR3 has 15 amino acids. The CDR3 bases are TGTGCCAGCAGCGAAGAGGACAGTGAAAACTATGGCTACACCTTC. This translates into CASSEEDSENYGYTF. The full variable domain, with the rest looked up from reference TRBV2 and TRBJ1-2, is EPEVTQTPSHQVTQMGQEVILRCVPISNHLYFYWYRQILGQKVEFLVSFYNNEISEKSEIFDDQFSVERPDGSNFTLKIRSTKLEDSAMYFCASSEEDSENYGYTFGSGTRLTVV.

This clonotype was seen a few times. The chain has TRBV6-5 and TRBJ2-2; D gene unclear. The CDR3 is 13 amino acids. V dropped 4 bases and J dropped 8 bases, with 11 bases sitting between them. In germline, CDR1 is MNHEY, CDR2 SVGAGI. CDR3 amino acids: CASSSMGSGELFF. In DNA form, the CDR3 reads TGTGCCAGCAGTTCGATGGGGTCTGGGGAGCTGTTTTTT.

This clonotype was seen repeatedly, ten times or more. A read error may explain this, as a much larger clone is one base away. The V gene is TRBV6-1, the J gene TRBJ2-7; 13 bases line up with TRBD2. The CDR3 length is 14 residues. Losses at the gene ends were 5 bases for V and 5 bases for J; bases not matched to a gene: 3. Germline V lookup: CDR1 MNHNS, CDR2 SASEGT. The CDR3 protein is CASSRTSGGNEQYF. The CDR3 DNA reads as TGTGCCAGCAGTCGGACTAGCGGGGGCAACGAGCAGTACTTC.

To note about this clonotype: A far larger clone is one base from this, pointing to a likely read error. This chain links TRBV6-4 with TRBJ2-2; D might be TRBD2 (5 bases). V was clipped by 6 bases and J by 0 bases, with 14 bases between them. CDR1 and CDR2 from the germline V gene are MRHNA and SNTAGT. This CDR3 comprises 16 residues. CDR3 region: CASSQSRRTNTGELFF. In DNA, the CDR3 is TGTGCCAGCAGCCAGTCGAGGAGGACGAACACCGGGGAGCTGTTTTTT.

This clonotype was counted at least ten times. V usage is TRBV7-6 and J usage is TRBJ2-2; D is ambiguous. The CDR3 is 12 residues long. The ends were cut back, 3 bases at V and 6 bases at J, with 5 bases in the middle. CDR1 is SGHVS, CDR2 FNYEAQ, per germline. CDR3 nucleotides: TGTGCCAGCAGCTTGACACCCGGGGAGCTGTTTTTT. It specifies CASSLTPGELFF.